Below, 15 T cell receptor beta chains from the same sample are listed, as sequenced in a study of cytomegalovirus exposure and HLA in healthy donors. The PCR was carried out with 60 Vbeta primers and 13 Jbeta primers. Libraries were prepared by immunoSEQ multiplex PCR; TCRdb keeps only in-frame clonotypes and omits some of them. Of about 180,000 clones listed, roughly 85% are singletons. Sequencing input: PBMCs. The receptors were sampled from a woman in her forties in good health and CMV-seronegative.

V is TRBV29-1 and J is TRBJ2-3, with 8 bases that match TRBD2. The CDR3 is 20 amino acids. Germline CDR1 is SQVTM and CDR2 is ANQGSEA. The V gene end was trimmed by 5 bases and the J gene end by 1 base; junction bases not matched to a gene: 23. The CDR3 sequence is CSVPTPRREGGGGGTDTQYF. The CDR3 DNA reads TGCAGCGTTCCGACCCCCCGCCGGGAGGGAGGAGGAGGAGGCACAGATACGCAGTATTTT.

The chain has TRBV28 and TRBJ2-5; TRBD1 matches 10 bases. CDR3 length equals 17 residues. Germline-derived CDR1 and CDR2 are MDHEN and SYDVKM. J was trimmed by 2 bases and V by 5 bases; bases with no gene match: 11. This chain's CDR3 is CASSVASDRGHQETQYF. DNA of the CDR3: TGTGCCAGCAGTGTAGCCTCCGACAGGGGGCATCAAGAGACCCAGTACTTC.

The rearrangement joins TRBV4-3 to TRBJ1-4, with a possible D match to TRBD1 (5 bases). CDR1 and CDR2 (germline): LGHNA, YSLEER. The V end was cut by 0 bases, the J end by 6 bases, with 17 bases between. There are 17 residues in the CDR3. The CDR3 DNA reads TGCGCCAGCAGCCAAGATGGAGTACGGGGGGTGGATGAAAAACTGTTTTTT. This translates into CASSQDGVRGVDEKLFF.

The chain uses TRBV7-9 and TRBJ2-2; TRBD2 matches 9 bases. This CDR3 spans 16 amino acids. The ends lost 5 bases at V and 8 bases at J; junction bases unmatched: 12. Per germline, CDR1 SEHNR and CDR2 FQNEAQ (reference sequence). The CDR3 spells CASSGSGRGTTGELFF. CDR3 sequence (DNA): TGTGCCAGCAGCGGTAGCGGGAGAGGGACGACTGGGGAGCTGTTTTTT.

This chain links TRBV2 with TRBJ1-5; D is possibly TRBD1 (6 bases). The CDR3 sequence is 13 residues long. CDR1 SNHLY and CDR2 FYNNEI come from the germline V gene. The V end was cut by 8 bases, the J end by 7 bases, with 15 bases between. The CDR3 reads CASSSGVGQPQHF. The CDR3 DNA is TGTGCCAGCTCATCAGGGGTAGGGCAGCCCCAGCATTTT.

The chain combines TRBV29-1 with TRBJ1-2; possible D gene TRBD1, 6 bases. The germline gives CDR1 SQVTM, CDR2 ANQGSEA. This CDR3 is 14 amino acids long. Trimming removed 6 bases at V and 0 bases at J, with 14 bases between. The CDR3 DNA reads TGCAGCGTCATTACGGGACAAGCTAACTATGGCTACACCTTC. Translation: CSVITGQANYGYTF.

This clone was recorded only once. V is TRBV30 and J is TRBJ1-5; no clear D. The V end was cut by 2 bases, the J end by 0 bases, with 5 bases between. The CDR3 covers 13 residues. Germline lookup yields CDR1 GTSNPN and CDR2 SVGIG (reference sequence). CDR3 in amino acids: CAWSYSSNQPQHF. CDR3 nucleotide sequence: TGTGCCTGGAGTTATAGTAGCAATCAGCCCCAGCATTTT.

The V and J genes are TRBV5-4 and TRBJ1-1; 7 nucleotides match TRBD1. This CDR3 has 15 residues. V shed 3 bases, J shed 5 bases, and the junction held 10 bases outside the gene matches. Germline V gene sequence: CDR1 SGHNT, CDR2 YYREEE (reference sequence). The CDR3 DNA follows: TGTGCCAGCAGCTCACAACAGGGGAAGGGGACTGAAGCTTTCTTT. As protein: CASSSQQGKGTEAFF.

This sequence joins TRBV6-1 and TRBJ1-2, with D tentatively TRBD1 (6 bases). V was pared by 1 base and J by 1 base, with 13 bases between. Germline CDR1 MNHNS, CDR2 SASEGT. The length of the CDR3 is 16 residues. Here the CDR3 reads CASSEDPWTVNYGYTF. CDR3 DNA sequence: TGTGCCAGCAGTGAAGACCCCTGGACAGTTAACTATGGCTACACCTTC.

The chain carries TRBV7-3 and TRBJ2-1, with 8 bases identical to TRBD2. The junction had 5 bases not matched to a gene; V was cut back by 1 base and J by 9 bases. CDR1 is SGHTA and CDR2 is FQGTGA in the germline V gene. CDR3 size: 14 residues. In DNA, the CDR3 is TGTGCCAGCAGCTTAAGGAGCGGGAGTAGTGAGCAGTTCTTC. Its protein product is CASSLRSGSSEQFF.

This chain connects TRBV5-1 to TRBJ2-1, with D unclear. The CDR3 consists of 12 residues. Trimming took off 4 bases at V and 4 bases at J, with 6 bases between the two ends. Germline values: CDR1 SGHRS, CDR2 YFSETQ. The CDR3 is CASSLQYNEQFF. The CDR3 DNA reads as TGCGCCAGCAGCCTCCAGTACAATGAGCAGTTCTTC.

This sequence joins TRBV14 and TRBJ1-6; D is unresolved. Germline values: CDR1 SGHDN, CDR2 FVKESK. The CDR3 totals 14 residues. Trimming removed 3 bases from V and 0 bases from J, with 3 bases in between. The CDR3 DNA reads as TGTGCCAGCAGCCATTACTCCTATAATTCACCCCTCCACTTT. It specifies CASSHYSYNSPLHF.

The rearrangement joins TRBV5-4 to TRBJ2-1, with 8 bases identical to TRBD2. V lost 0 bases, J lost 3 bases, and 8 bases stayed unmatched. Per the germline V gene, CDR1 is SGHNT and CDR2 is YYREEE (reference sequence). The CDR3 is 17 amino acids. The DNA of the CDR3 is TGTGCCAGCAGCTTGGCCCCTGGTAGCGGGGTCTACAATGAGCAGTTCTTC. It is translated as CASSLAPGSGVYNEQFF.

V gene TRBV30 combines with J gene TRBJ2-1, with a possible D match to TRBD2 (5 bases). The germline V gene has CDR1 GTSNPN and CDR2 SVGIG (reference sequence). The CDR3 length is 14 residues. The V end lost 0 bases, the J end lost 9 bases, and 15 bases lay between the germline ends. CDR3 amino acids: CAWSVTGLFVEQFF. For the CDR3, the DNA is TGTGCCTGGAGTGTAACCGGACTGTTCGTTGAGCAGTTCTTC.

The CDR3 here is CASSEGGKLAKNIQYF. The CDR3, as DNA: TGTGCCAGCAGCGAGGGGGGGAAACTAGCCAAAAACATTCAGTACTTC. The J gene is TRBJ2-4, the V gene TRBV7-2; weak D call: TRBD2 (7 bases). The CDR3 sequence is 16 residues long. V was clipped by 5 bases and J by 0 bases, with 14 bases between them. Germline assignment: CDR1 SGHTA and CDR2 FQGNSA.